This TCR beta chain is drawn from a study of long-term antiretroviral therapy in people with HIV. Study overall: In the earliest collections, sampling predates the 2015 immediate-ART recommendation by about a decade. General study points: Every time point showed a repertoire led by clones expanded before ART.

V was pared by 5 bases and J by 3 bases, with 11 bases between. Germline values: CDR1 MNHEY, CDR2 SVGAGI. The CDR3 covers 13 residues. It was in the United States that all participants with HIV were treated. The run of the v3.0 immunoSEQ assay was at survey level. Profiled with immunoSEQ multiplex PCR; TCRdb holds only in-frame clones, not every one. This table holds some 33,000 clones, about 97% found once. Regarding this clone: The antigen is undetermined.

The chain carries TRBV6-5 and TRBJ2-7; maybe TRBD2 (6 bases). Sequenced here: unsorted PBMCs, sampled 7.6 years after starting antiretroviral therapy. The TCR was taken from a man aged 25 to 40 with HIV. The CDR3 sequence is CASSAGGDYEQYF. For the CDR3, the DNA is TGTGCCAGCAGTGCCGGGGGAGACTACGAGCAGTACTTC.